Reported below is one T cell receptor (beta chain). With 6 bases clipped from V and 7 bases from J, the junction kept 7 bases outside the gene matches. The CDR3 contains 13 residues. The germline CDR1 and CDR2 sequences are SNHLY and FYNNEI. This sample is drawn from a study of blood T cell repertoires in COVID-19. The repertoire was sequenced with immunoSEQ multiplex PCR; TCRdb's copy has only in-frame clones and lacks some. The sample comprises 250,000 to 350,000 clones, roughly 87% of which are singletons, and 2.2% rests with the top ten. Sequencing used peripheral blood. This rearrangement joins TRBV2 to TRBJ1-1, with 8 bases that match TRBD1. The sequence was collected from a woman between 45 and 65 years old who had recovered from COVID-19. The CDR3 is CASSHGQGGEAFF. Written as DNA, the CDR3 is TGTGCCAGCAGCCACGGACAGGGCGGTGAAGCTTTCTTT.